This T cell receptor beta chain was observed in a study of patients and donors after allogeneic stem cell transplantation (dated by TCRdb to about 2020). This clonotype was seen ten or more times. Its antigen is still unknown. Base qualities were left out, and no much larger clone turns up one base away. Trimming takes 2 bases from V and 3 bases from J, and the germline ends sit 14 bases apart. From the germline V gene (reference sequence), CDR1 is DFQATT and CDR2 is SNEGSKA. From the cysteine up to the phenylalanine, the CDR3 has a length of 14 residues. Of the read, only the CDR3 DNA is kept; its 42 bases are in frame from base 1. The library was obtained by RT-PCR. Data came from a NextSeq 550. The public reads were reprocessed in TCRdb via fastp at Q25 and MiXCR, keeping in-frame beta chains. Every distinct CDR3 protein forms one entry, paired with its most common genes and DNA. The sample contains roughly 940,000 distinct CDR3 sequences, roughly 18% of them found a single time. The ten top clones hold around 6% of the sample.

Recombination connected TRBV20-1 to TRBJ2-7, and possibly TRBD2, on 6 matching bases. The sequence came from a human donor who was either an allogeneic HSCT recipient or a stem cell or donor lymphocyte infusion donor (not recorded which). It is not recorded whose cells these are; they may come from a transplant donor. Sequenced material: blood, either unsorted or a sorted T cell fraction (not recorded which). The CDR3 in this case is CSARPEGLHYEQYF. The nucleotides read TGCAGTGCTAGACCTGAGGGACTCCACTACGAGCAGTACTTC.